The rows below give T cell receptor beta chains drawn from one sample of a study of blood T cell repertoires in COVID-19. TCRdb's table, derived via immunoSEQ multiplex PCR, lists solely in-frame clones and lacks some. The table has roughly 190,000 clones, roughly 79% seen once. Source material: peripheral blood. These receptors were collected from a woman aged 40 to 50 with COVID-19, enrolled during active disease. Each CDR3 is given with its conserved first and last residue. The D gene is left open where the match is weak. The size entry is marked missing in some rows and otherwise reads once, few, many or a size class.

clone_size	d_call	v_call	j_call	cdr3_nt	cdr3_aa
.	TRBD1	TRBV2	TRBJ1-4	TGTGCCAGCAGTGCCAAACAGGGGGGGGCCCTTTTAAATGAAAAACTGTTTTTT	CASSAKQGGALLNEKLFF
few	.	TRBV4-1	TRBJ2-1	TGCGCCAGCAGCCAAGATCTCAGGGTTACTTACAATGAGCAGTTCTTC	CASSQDLRVTYNEQFF
.	TRBD1	TRBV18	TRBJ2-3	TGTGCCAGCTCACCTCGACAGGGTGGGAGCACAGATACGCAGTATTTT	CASSPRQGGSTDTQYF
.	.	TRBV15	TRBJ1-1	TGTGCCACCAGCAGAGGAAGTTTGGAGGAAGCTTTCTTT	CATSRGSLEEAFF
.	.	TRBV10-3	TRBJ1-6	TGTGCCATCAGTGGGCAGTCCTCAAATTCACCCCTCCACTTT	CAISGQSSNSPLHF
.	TRBD1	TRBV2	TRBJ1-5	TGTGCCAGCGGATCAGAGCAGGGGGTATATCAGCCCCAGCATTTT	CASGSEQGVYQPQHF
.	TRBD1	TRBV6-1	TRBJ2-7	TGTGCCAGCAGTGACCGGACAGGGGGCAGGTACGAGCAGTACTTC	CASSDRTGGRYEQYF
.	TRBD2	TRBV2	TRBJ2-7	TGTGCCAGCCAAAGTAGCGGGAGGGGAGAGCAGTACTTC	CASQSSGRGEQYF
.	.	TRBV2	TRBJ2-2	TGTGCCAGCAGCAAAAGACAGGGAGGAGGCACCGGGGAGCTGTTTTTT	CASSKRQGGGTGELFF
.	TRBD2	TRBV6-6	TRBJ2-3	TGTGCCAGCAGTCCAGCGGGAGTAACCACTTATACGCAGTATTTT	CASSPAGVTTYTQYF
.	.	TRBV12-3/TRBV12-4	TRBJ1-5	TGTGCCAGCAGTTTATCAGGAAATCAGCCCCAGCATTTT	CASSLSGNQPQHF
.	TRBD1	TRBV19	TRBJ1-1	TGTGCCACAAAAAGGGGTACCGGGACAGCGATTATTTGGTTT	CATKRGTGTAIIWF
.	.	TRBV28	TRBJ2-1	TGTGCCAGCAACGGGCGAAGCGGCGAATTACCCTACAATGAGCAGTTCTTC	CASNGRSGELPYNEQFF
.	TRBD1	TRBV4-2	TRBJ2-2	TGTGCCAGCAGCCAAAGTGACAGGGACACCGGGGAGCTGTTTTTT	CASSQSDRDTGELFF
.	.	TRBV7-2	TRBJ1-5	TGTGCCAGCAGCTTAGTTGAGGGCAATCAGCCCCAGCATTTT	CASSLVEGNQPQHF
.	TRBD2	TRBV4-1	TRBJ2-1	TGCGCCAGCAGCCAAGTGCCTCTCAGCGTCCAGCGGGATGGCTACAATGAGCAGTTCTTC	CASSQVPLSVQRDGYNEQFF
.	.	TRBV12-3/TRBV12-4	TRBJ1-1	TGTGCCAGCAGTAAACGACAGGCGGAAGCTTTCTTT	CASSKRQAEAFF
.	.	TRBV14	TRBJ1-2	TGTGCCAGCAGCAGGGTACCGACAGTCGGCTACACCTTC	CASSRVPTVGYTF
few	TRBD1	TRBV4-1	TRBJ1-5	TGCGCCAGCAGCCATACCGGGACAGGGAGGGTTCAGCCCCAGCATTTT	CASSHTGTGRVQPQHF
.	TRBD1	TRBV5-4	TRBJ1-4	TGTGCCAGCAGCCCGGACAGGGGAGGAGAAAAACTGTTTTTT	CASSPDRGGEKLFF
.	TRBD2	TRBV3-1/TRBV3-2	TRBJ2-7	TGTGCCAGCAGCCAATCGACTAGCGGGAGTCTCTTGCAGTACTTC	CASSQSTSGSLLQYF
.	.	TRBV27	TRBJ1-1	TGTGCCAGCAGCAAGGGGCCAGGGTTGGGAGCTTTCTTT	CASSKGPGLGAFF
.	.	TRBV6-5	TRBJ1-2	TGTGCCAGCAGGAACGGGAACAGCCCTAACTATGGCTACACCTTC	CASRNGNSPNYGYTF
few	TRBD1	TRBV7-4	TRBJ1-1	TGTGCCAGCCAACGACAGGGTCCTAAGGACACTGAAGCTTTCTTT	CASQRQGPKDTEAFF
.	.	TRBV10-1	TRBJ2-2	TGCGCCAGCAGTAAGGACTACACCGGGGAGCTGTTTTTT	CASSKDYTGELFF
.	.	TRBV7-9	TRBJ2-2	TGTGCCAGCAGCCCACGGGTTCGGACGAACACCGGGGAGCTGTTTTTT	CASSPRVRTNTGELFF
once	.	TRBV5-6	TRBJ1-1	TGTGCCAGCAGCTTGCTTCTGAACACTGAAGCTTTCTTT	CASSLLLNTEAFF
once	.	TRBV5-4	TRBJ2-5	TGTGCCAGCAGCTTTGGGGAGGAGACCCAGTACTTC	CASSFGEETQYF
.	.	TRBV28	TRBJ1-1	TGTGCCAGCGCCTTAGGGGATTGGACTGAAGCTTTCTTT	CASALGDWTEAFF
.	.	TRBV11-2	TRBJ1-1	TGTGCCAGCAGCTTAATACAGGGTTTAATGGCTTTCTTT	CASSLIQGLMAFF
once	TRBD2	TRBV27	TRBJ2-7	TGTGCCAGCAGTTGGGGACTAGCGGGAGTCTACGAGCAGTACTTC	CASSWGLAGVYEQYF
.	TRBD2	TRBV30	TRBJ2-7	TGTGCCTGGAGGTCGGGACTAGCTTTTGAGCAGTACTTC	CAWRSGLAFEQYF
.	TRBD1	TRBV10-1	TRBJ2-1	TGCGCCAGCAGGGGACAGGGCTCCAGGAATGAGCAGTTCTTC	CASRGQGSRNEQFF
.	TRBD2	TRBV19	TRBJ2-2	TGTGCCAGTAGTAAGGCTAGCGGGAGGACCGGGGAGCTGTTTTTT	CASSKASGRTGELFF
.	.	TRBV18	TRBJ1-5	TGTGCCAGCTCCTCTCGGACAGTCGATAGCAATCAGCCCCAGCATTTT	CASSSRTVDSNQPQHF
few	.	TRBV5-6	TRBJ2-6	TGTGCCAGCAGCCCCCCTTGGAGCCCCTTGGCCAACGTCCTGACTTTC	CASSPPWSPLANVLTF
many	.	TRBV2	TRBJ2-5	TGTGCCAGCACTAGCCTAGCGGAGACCCAGTACTTC	CASTSLAETQYF
once	.	TRBV5-1	TRBJ2-5	TGCGCCAGCAGCCTGGACAGCCATCAAGAGACCCAGTACTTC	CASSLDSHQETQYF
.	TRBD2	TRBV27	TRBJ2-1	TGTGCCAGCAGTTCAGGACTAGATCTGTACAATGAGCAGTTCTTC	CASSSGLDLYNEQFF
.	TRBD1	TRBV5-8	TRBJ1-5	TGTGCCAGCAGCATGGGACAGCTGAGCAATCAGCCCCAGCATTTT	CASSMGQLSNQPQHF
once	.	TRBV19	TRBJ2-4	TGTGCCAGTAGTCCCCGGACATTGATAGCCAAAAACATTCAGTACTTC	CASSPRTLIAKNIQYF
.	TRBD2	TRBV19	TRBJ2-2	TGTGCCAGTAGTATTCCTAGCGGGAGCACCGGGGAGCTGTTTTTT	CASSIPSGSTGELFF
.	TRBD1	TRBV5-1	TRBJ1-2	TGCGCCAGCAGCTCCTCCGGGACAGGGCACTATGGCTACACCTTC	CASSSSGTGHYGYTF
few	TRBD2	TRBV19	TRBJ2-1	TGTGCCAGTACCGACCGGCTTGGACTAGCGGGGGGAGGTGAGCAGTTCTTC	CASTDRLGLAGGGEQFF
.	.	TRBV19	TRBJ1-1	TGTGCCAGTAGTCGAGGTCAGGGGTTGAACACTGAAGCTTTCTTT	CASSRGQGLNTEAFF
once	.	TRBV9	TRBJ2-1	TGTGCCAGCAGCGTAGAAGGGACAAGTAATGAGCAGTTCTTC	CASSVEGTSNEQFF
many	.	TRBV7-9	TRBJ2-7	TGTGCCAGCAGCTTAACAGGAGAGCAGTACTTC	CASSLTGEQYF
.	.	TRBV30	TRBJ2-2	TGTGCCTGGAGGTACGGAGGGAACACCGGGGAGCTGTTTTTT	CAWRYGGNTGELFF
.	.	TRBV4-2	TRBJ2-1	TGTGCCAGCAGCCAAGATGACCGGAGAGGTGAGCAGTTCTTC	CASSQDDRRGEQFF
.	.	TRBV19	TRBJ1-5	TGTGCCAGTAGTCCGCAGGGGAGCAATCAGCCCCAGCATTTT	CASSPQGSNQPQHF
.	.	TRBV12-3/TRBV12-4	TRBJ1-6	TGTGCCAGCAGTTTCAGGTTTAATTCACCCCTCCACTTT	CASSFRFNSPLHF
.	TRBD1	TRBV19	TRBJ1-4	TGTGCCAGTAGGGACAGGGGGCATGAAAAACTGTTTTTT	CASRDRGHEKLFF
.	TRBD1	TRBV6-5	TRBJ1-5	TGTGCCACTGGACAGGGCCTATATAGCAATCAGCCCCAGCATTTT	CATGQGLYSNQPQHF
.	TRBD1	TRBV6-6	TRBJ1-3	TGTGCCAGCAGTCAGACAGGGGGAAGAACTTACTCTGGAAACACCATATATTTT	CASSQTGGRTYSGNTIYF
once	TRBD2	TRBV15	TRBJ2-5	TGTGCCACCAGCAGAGGAGGCCTAGCGGAAGAGACCCAGTACTTC	CATSRGGLAEETQYF
.	.	TRBV19	TRBJ1-2	TGTGCCAGTAGTAAATCCGACAGCTCCTTCTATGGCTACACCTTC	CASSKSDSSFYGYTF
.	TRBD1	TRBV7-3	TRBJ2-2	TGTGCCAGCAGCTTACAGGGGGCCGGGGAGCTGTTTTTT	CASSLQGAGELFF
.	TRBD2	TRBV6-5	TRBJ2-2	TGTGCCAGCATGCGGGAGGGGGGCGGGGAGCTGTTTTTT	CASMREGGGELFF
.	.	TRBV20-1	TRBJ2-5	TGCAGTGCTACCGAAGAGACCCAGTACTTC	CSATEETQYF
.	.	TRBV2	TRBJ2-7	TGTGCCAGCAGTAGACTATCCTACGAGCAGTACTTC	CASSRLSYEQYF